This T cell receptor (beta chain) came from a study of human T cells and chemical hapten exposure. The time point: patch test 2, 6 weeks after DPC sensitization. Sample treatment: therapeutic diphenylcyclopropenone sensitization with weekly scalp DPC. The authors extracted total RNA from unfractionated whole blood. This clonotype was picked up many times. MiXCR, run by TCRdb on the RACE reads, gives a single entry per CDR3 protein. The repertoire consists of 110,000 to 150,000 distinct CDR3 sequences, with approximately 12% occurring once and the leading ten covering around 1.4%. Losses at the gene ends were 5 bases for V and 5 bases for J; bases not matched to a gene: 8. Germline CDR1 reads SGHAT; CDR2 reads FQNNGV. The CDR3 length is 14 residues.

This receptor was identified in a woman between 45 and 60 years old with alopecia areata. Some clones in this sample may be carry-over from other donors' samples. This sequence joins TRBV11-2 and TRBJ2-7, with 8 bases matching TRBD1. Material: whole blood, obtained in connection with sensitization to the hapten diphenylcyclopropenone (DPC). CDR3 region: CASSDRQGRDEQYF. In DNA form, the CDR3 reads TGTGCCAGCAGCGACCGACAGGGGAGAGACGAGCAGTACTTC.